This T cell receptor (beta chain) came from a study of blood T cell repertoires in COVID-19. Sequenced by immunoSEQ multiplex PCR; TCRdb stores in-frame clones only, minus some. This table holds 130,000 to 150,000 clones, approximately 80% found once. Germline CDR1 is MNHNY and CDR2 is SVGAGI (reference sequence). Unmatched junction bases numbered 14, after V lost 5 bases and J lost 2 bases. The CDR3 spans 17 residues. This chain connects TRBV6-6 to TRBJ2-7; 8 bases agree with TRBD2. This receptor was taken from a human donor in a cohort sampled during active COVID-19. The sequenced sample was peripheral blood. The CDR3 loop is CASSLTSGTRVAYEQYF. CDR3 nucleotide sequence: TGTGCCAGCAGTCTCACTTCTGGGACTAGGGTTGCCTACGAGCAGTACTTC.